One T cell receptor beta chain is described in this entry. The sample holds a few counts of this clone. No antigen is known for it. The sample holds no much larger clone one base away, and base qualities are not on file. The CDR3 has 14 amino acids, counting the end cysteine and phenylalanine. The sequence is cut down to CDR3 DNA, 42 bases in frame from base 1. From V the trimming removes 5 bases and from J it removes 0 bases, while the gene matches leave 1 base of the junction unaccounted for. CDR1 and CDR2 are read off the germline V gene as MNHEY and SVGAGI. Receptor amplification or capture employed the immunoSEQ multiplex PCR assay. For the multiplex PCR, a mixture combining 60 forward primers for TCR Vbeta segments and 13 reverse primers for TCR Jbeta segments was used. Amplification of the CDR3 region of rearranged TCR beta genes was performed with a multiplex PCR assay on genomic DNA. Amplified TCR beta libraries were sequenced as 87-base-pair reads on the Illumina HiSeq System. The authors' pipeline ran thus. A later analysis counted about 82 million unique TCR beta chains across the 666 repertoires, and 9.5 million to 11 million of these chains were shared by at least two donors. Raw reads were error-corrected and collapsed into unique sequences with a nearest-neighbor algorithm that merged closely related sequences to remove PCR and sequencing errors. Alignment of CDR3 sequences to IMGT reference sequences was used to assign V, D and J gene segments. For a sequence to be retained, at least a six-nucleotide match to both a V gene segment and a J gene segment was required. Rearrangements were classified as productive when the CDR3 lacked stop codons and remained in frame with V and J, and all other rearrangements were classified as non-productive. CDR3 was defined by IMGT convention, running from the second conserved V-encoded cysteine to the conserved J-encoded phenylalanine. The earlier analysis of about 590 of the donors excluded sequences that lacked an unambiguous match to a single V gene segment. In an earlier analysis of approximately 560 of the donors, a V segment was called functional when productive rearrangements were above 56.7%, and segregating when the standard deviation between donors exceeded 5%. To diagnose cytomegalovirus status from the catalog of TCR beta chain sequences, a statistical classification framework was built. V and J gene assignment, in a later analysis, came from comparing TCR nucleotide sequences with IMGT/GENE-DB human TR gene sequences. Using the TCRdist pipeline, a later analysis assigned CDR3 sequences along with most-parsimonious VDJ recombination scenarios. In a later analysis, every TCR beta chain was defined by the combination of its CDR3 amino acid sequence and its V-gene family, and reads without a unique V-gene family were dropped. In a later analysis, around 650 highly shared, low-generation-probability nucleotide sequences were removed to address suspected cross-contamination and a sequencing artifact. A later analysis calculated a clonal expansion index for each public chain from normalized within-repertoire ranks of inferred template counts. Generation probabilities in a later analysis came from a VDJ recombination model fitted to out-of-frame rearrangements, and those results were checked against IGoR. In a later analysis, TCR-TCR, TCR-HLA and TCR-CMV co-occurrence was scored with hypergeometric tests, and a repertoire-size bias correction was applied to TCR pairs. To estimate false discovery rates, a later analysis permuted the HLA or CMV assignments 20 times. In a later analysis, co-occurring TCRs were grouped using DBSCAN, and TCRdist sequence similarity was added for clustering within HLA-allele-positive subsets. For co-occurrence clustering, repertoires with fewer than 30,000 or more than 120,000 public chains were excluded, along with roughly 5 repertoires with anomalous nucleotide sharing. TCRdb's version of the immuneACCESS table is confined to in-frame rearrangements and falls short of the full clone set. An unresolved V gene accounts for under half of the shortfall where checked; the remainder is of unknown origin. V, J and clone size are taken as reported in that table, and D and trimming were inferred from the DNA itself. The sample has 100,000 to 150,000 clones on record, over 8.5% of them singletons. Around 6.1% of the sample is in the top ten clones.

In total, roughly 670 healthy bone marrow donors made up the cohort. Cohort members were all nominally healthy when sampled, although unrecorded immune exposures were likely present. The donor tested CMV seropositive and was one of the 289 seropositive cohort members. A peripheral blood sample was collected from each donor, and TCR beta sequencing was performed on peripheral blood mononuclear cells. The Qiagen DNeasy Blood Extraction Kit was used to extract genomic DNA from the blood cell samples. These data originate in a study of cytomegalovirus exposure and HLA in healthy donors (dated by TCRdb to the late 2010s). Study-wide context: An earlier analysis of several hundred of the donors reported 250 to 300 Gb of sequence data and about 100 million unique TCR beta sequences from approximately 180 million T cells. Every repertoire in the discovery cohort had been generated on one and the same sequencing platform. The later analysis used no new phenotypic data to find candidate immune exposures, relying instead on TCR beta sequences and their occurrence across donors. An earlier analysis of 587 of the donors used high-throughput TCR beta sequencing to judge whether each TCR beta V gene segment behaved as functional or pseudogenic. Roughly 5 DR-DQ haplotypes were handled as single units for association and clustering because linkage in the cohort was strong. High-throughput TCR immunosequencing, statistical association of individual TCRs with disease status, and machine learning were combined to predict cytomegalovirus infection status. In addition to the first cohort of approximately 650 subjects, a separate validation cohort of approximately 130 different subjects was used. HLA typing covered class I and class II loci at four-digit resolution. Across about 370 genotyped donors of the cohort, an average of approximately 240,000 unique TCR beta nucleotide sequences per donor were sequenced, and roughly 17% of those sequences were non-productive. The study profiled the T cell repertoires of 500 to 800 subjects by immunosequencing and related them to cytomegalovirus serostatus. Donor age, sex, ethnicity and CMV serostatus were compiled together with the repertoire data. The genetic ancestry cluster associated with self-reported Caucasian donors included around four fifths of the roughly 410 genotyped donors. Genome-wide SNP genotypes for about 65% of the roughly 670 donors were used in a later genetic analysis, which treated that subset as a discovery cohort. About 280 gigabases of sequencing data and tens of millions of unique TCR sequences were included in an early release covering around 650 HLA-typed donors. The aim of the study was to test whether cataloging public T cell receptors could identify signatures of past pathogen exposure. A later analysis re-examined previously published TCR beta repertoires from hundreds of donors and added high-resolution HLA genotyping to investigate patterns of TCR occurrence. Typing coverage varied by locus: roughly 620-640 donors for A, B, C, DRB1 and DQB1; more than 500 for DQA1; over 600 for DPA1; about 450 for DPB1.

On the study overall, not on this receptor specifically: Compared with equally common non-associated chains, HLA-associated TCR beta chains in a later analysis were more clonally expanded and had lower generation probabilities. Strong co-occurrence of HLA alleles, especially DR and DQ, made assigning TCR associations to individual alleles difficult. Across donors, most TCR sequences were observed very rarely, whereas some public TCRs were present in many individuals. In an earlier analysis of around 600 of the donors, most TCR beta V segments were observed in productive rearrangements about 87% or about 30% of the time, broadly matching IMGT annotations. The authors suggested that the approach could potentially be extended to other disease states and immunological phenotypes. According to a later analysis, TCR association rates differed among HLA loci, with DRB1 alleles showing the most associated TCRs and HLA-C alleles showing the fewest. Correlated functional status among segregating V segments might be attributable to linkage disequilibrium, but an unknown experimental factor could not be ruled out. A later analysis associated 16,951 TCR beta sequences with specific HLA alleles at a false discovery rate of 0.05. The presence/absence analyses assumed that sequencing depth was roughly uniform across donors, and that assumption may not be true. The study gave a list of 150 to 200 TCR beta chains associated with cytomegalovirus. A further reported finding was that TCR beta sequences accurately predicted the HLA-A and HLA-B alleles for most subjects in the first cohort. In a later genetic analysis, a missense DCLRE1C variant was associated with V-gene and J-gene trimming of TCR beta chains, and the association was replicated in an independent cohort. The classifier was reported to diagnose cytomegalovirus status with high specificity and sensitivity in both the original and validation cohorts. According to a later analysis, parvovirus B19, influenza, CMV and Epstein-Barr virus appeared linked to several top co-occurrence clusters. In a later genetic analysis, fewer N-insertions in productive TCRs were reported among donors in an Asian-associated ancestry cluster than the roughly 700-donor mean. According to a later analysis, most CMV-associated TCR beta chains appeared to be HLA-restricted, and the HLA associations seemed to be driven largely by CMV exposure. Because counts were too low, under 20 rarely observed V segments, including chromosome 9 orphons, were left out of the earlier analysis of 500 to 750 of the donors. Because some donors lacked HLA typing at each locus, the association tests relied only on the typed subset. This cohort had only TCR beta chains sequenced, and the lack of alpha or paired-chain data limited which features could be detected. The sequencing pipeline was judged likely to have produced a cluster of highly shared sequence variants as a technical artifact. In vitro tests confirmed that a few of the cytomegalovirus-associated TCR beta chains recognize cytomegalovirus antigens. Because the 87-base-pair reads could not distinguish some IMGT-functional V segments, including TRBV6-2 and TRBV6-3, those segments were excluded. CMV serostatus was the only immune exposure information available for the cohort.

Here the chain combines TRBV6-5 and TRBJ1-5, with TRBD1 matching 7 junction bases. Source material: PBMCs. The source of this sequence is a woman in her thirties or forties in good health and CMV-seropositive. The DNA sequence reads TGTGCCAGCAGTGACAGGGATAGCAATCAGCCCCAGCATTTT. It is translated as CASSDRDSNQPQHF.